This record looks at one TCR beta chain sequence and its context. What antigen it recognizes has not been identified. Base qualities are missing; no much larger clone stands one base away. Using the deep immunoSEQ assay, TCR CDR3 regions were amplified from genomic DNA by multiplex PCR. Extracted genomic DNA from each cell subset was distributed evenly across all wells of several immunoSEQ 96-well plates, and each plate was treated as a replicate. For unsorted PBMC, approximately 290 ng of genomic DNA, equivalent to about 30,000 T cell genomes, went into each replicate PCR. Genomic DNA from unsorted PBMC was sequenced over ten immunoSEQ deep assay plates. Purified libraries were measured with a Qubit 3.0 fluorometer, size-checked on a Bioanalyzer 2100, and measured again with the KAPA Library Quantification kit. Each immunoSEQ 96-well plate was sequenced on its own single-read 150-cycle Illumina NextSeq 550 flow cell. The source study handled its data this way. Because the immunoSEQ output included only junctional sequences and no quality scores, the filtering could not be the same as the filtering used for full-length reads. To assign V/J genes and CDR3, sequences were annotated against IMGT germline references using PyIR, a Python wrapper for IgBLAST v1.9. Any read was removed if the V/J assignment was weak (E-value above 1e-6), the CDR3 was missing, or the read contained stop codons, out-of-frame junctions, or ambiguous translated residues. V3J clonotypes were defined as sequences sharing an identical inferred V gene, J gene, and CDR3 amino acid sequence. The percentage overlap between two repertoires was calculated by dividing the number of shared unique clonotypes by the size of the smaller repertoire. Three approaches were used to assess repertoire richness: RTK rarefaction, the Chao1 estimator, and Recon v2.1 estimates of unobserved clonotypes. Entries here come from immuneACCESS through TCRdb and include only in-frame sequences with V and J called. Some clones fail to appear in such tables; in the studies checked, an unresolved V gene covers under half of the shortfall, and the cause of the remainder is unknown. The DNA gave D and trimming, while V, J and clone size come from that table. Counted in this sample were around 480,000 clones; nearly 80% of them appeared once. The ten largest account for about an eighth of the sample.

This sample is drawn from a study of shared clonotypes between healthy human individuals (dated by TCRdb to the early 2020s). Turning to the overall study: A few men and a couple of women, aged 18 to 49 years, made up the cohort. The study deeply sequenced blood TCR repertoires of five healthy adults to estimate repertoire size and the extent of clonotype sharing between individuals. Different laboratories and diverse techniques were used to prepare libraries and sequence TCR repertoires, to increase sequencing depth and limit assay-specific biases. Each donor's leukapheresis produced roughly between about 0.9 and 9.5 billion PBMCs.

Trimmed from V: 0 bases; trimmed from J: 8 bases; junction bases lacking a gene match: 9. The CDR3, from cysteine to phenylalanine, totals 14 residues. The read is trimmed to its CDR3 DNA, 42 bases read in frame from base 1. The germline V gene supplies CDR1 SQVTM and CDR2 ANQGSEA. Summary of the overall study and its limitations: Because the study included only a small number of donors, the genetic and exposure-history diversity represented was limited. Only blood was sampled, and tissue TCR repertoires likely differ from those in blood. Pairwise subsampling indicated that sequencing depth was expected to affect the degree of clonotype sharing among donors.

The donors were healthy, HIV-negative adults who had no recently reported acute infections or vaccinations. All donors were Caucasian adults living in Nashville, Tennessee, USA. For unsorted samples, about 90 million PBMCs were counted and genomic DNA was extracted with the QIAamp DNA Blood Mini kit. Blood was collected by leukapheresis, and PBMCs were isolated by Ficoll-Histopaque density gradient centrifugation and then cryopreserved in liquid nitrogen vapor phase. The chain is made from TRBV29-1 and TRBJ1-1; TRBD1 matches 7 bases in the middle. Material: PBMCs. The receptor comes from a woman aged 40 to 50 in good health. Some clones in this sample may be carry-over from other donors' samples. The CDR3 reads CSVEDQGVQGEAFF. The sequence in DNA is TGCAGCGTTGAAGATCAGGGGGTTCAAGGGGAAGCTTTCTTT.